These T cell receptor beta chains were read from a single sample in a study of Tregs in tolerant kidney transplant recipients. Sequencing was performed with immunoSEQ multiplex PCR; in TCRdb, only in-frame clones are kept and a portion is missing. Of around 50,000 clones detected, 80% to 90% appear once; the ten largest clones hold roughly 5%. Material for sequencing was CD4+ T cells from blood. These receptors were taken from a human donor in good health. The CDR3 runs from the conserved cysteine through the conserved F or W. Each record gives: J gene, D gene, V gene, clone size, CDR3 protein, CDR3 DNA. The D gene is left open where the match is weak. Rows may omit the clone size; those that give it use once, few, many or a size class.

J: TRBJ2-1; D: -; V: TRBV5-1; size: -; CDR3: CASSLPANEQFF; DNA: TGCGCCAGCAGCTTACCGGCCAATGAGCAGTTCTTC
J: TRBJ2-5; D: -; V: TRBV27; size: -; CDR3: CASSFQGWETQYF; DNA: TGTGCCAGCAGTTTCCAGGGCTGGGAGACCCAGTACTTC
J: TRBJ2-2; D: -; V: TRBV14; size: -; CDR3: CASSQIFTGELFF; DNA: TGTGCCAGCAGCCAAATTTTTACCGGGGAGCTGTTTTTT
J: TRBJ1-2; D: -; V: TRBV4-3; size: -; CDR3: CASSQDVVSPSYGYTF; DNA: TGCGCCAGCAGCCAAGATGTGGTCAGTCCCTCCTATGGCTACACCTTC
J: TRBJ1-6; D: TRBD1; V: TRBV7-2; size: -; CDR3: CASSFRRDSSYNSPLHF; DNA: TGTGCCAGCAGCTTCCGACGGGACAGTTCCTATAATTCACCCCTCCACTTT
J: TRBJ2-1; D: -; V: TRBV6-4; size: -; CDR3: CASSARYGRNEQFF; DNA: TGTGCCAGCAGTGCCCGATATGGGCGGAATGAGCAGTTCTTC
J: TRBJ1-4; D: -; V: TRBV10-3; size: once; CDR3: CATRQFATNEKLFF; DNA: TGTGCCACCAGACAGTTTGCAACTAATGAAAAACTGTTTTTT
J: TRBJ1-1; D: -; V: TRBV4-3; size: -; CDR3: CASSLFSRMNTEAFF; DNA: TGCGCCAGCAGCCTTTTCTCCCGGATGAACACTGAAGCTTTCTTT
J: TRBJ2-7; D: -; V: TRBV2; size: -; CDR3: CASTKIRGEQYF; DNA: TGTGCCAGCACCAAAATCAGGGGCGAGCAGTACTTC
J: TRBJ2-5; D: -; V: TRBV4-2; size: -; CDR3: CASSQVGQGWVETQYF; DNA: TGTGCCAGCAGCCAAGTCGGGCAGGGATGGGTTGAGACCCAGTACTTC
J: TRBJ2-1; D: TRBD2; V: TRBV7-2; size: -; CDR3: CASSLLAGGRGEQFF; DNA: TGTGCCAGCAGCCTGCTAGCGGGAGGACGGGGTGAGCAGTTCTTC
J: TRBJ1-4; D: -; V: TRBV5-1; size: -; CDR3: CASSRDTTFEKLFF; DNA: TGCGCCAGCAGCCGAGACACGACTTTTGAAAAACTGTTTTTT
J: TRBJ2-1; D: TRBD2; V: TRBV7-3; size: -; CDR3: CASSLKVAGYNEQFF; DNA: TGTGCCAGCAGCTTAAAAGTAGCGGGTTACAATGAGCAGTTCTTC
J: TRBJ1-1; D: -; V: TRBV14; size: -; CDR3: CASSQHLGKEAFF; DNA: TGTGCCAGCAGCCAACACCTCGGGAAGGAAGCTTTCTTT
J: TRBJ1-2; D: -; V: TRBV6-5; size: -; CDR3: CASSPSPAPLYGYTF; DNA: TGTGCCAGCAGTCCGTCCCCGGCTCCTTTATATGGCTACACCTTC
J: TRBJ2-3; D: TRBD2; V: TRBV7-2; size: -; CDR3: CASRSSSGRTDTQYF; DNA: TGTGCCAGCAGGTCCTCTAGCGGGAGAACAGATACGCAGTATTTT
J: TRBJ2-5; D: TRBD1; V: TRBV5-1; size: -; CDR3: CASSPSTGTEETQYF; DNA: TGCGCCAGCAGCCCCAGTACCGGGACAGAAGAGACCCAGTACTTC
J: TRBJ2-7; D: TRBD2; V: TRBV7-2; size: once; CDR3: CASSSSPWAGGYEQYF; DNA: TGTGCCAGCAGCTCCAGCCCTTGGGCGGGGGGCTACGAGCAGTACTTC
J: TRBJ2-2; D: -; V: TRBV14; size: once; CDR3: CASSQVLAGELFF; DNA: TGTGCCAGCAGCCAAGTGTTGGCCGGGGAGCTGTTTTTT
J: TRBJ2-7; D: TRBD1; V: TRBV5-1; size: medium-sized; CDR3: CASSLGTGDGEQYF; DNA: TGCGCCAGCAGCTTGGGGACAGGGGACGGGGAGCAGTACTTC
J: TRBJ2-7; D: -; V: TRBV7-2; size: -; CDR3: CASSLVQTYEQYF; DNA: TGTGCCAGCAGCTTAGTCCAGACTTACGAGCAGTACTTC
J: TRBJ2-3; D: TRBD2; V: TRBV2; size: -; CDR3: CASRRLAGTDTQYF; DNA: TGTGCCAGCAGAAGGCTAGCGGGAACAGATACGCAGTATTTT
J: TRBJ2-2; D: TRBD1; V: TRBV19; size: -; CDR3: CASSLNAGTGNTGELFF; DNA: TGTGCCAGTAGCCTTAACGCCGGGACAGGGAACACCGGGGAGCTGTTTTTT
J: TRBJ2-3; D: -; V: TRBV7-9; size: -; CDR3: CASSASGHSTDTQYF; DNA: TGTGCCAGCAGCGCCTCGGGCCATAGCACAGATACGCAGTATTTT
J: TRBJ2-3; D: -; V: TRBV7-9; size: -; CDR3: CASRLGGGEADTQYF; DNA: TGTGCCAGCAGATTAGGTGGAGGGGAGGCAGATACGCAGTATTTT
J: TRBJ1-3; D: TRBD1; V: TRBV6-5; size: few; CDR3: CASGRTTGRNTIYF; DNA: TGTGCCAGCGGGCGAACGACAGGGAGAAACACCATATATTTT
J: TRBJ2-1; D: TRBD1; V: TRBV7-3; size: -; CDR3: CASSHTTGVAYNEQFF; DNA: TGTGCCAGCAGCCATACCACAGGGGTGGCCTACAATGAGCAGTTCTTC
J: TRBJ1-2; D: -; V: TRBV7-2; size: -; CDR3: CASSLATASAGGYTF; DNA: TGTGCCAGCAGCTTAGCCACAGCATCTGCGGGTGGCTACACCTTC
J: TRBJ1-4; D: TRBD1; V: TRBV5-1; size: -; CDR3: CASSRTGLNEKLFF; DNA: TGCGCCAGCAGCCGGACAGGGCTTAATGAAAAACTGTTTTTT
J: TRBJ2-1; D: -; V: TRBV11-2; size: -; CDR3: CASSPRRGGNYNEQFF; DNA: TGTGCCAGCAGCCCCCGTAGGGGGGGGAACTACAATGAGCAGTTCTTC
J: TRBJ2-7; D: -; V: TRBV29-1; size: -; CDR3: CSARRPGGNEQYF; DNA: TGCAGCGCCCGGCGTCCGGGCGGTAACGAGCAGTACTTC
J: TRBJ2-3; D: -; V: TRBV7-3; size: -; CDR3: CASSLTSPTSTDTQYF; DNA: TGTGCCAGCAGCTTAACTTCCCCAACTAGCACAGATACGCAGTATTTT
J: TRBJ1-2; D: -; V: TRBV2; size: once; CDR3: CASSVRGAYYGYTF; DNA: TGTGCCAGCAGTGTACGGGGGGCGTACTATGGCTACACCTTC
J: TRBJ2-5; D: TRBD1; V: TRBV20-1; size: few; CDR3: CSAGQGETQYF; DNA: TGCAGTGCTGGACAGGGAGAGACCCAGTACTTC
J: TRBJ2-3; D: -; V: TRBV9; size: -; CDR3: CASSVAPEDTQYF; DNA: TGTGCCAGCAGCGTAGCTCCGGAGGATACGCAGTATTTT
J: TRBJ1-3; D: -; V: TRBV6-5; size: -; CDR3: CASKDGGFAGNTIYF; DNA: TGTGCCAGCAAGGATGGGGGCTTCGCGGGAAACACCATATATTTT
J: TRBJ1-1; D: TRBD1; V: TRBV9; size: few; CDR3: CASSVAGGNTEAFF; DNA: TGTGCCAGCAGCGTAGCAGGGGGGAACACTGAAGCTTTCTTT
J: TRBJ1-2; D: -; V: TRBV7-2; size: -; CDR3: CASSSSGGNYGYTF; DNA: TGTGCCAGCAGCTCCAGCGGGGGGAACTATGGCTACACCTTC
J: TRBJ1-4; D: -; V: TRBV27; size: -; CDR3: CASSYRAATNEKLFF; DNA: TGTGCCAGCAGTTATCGGGCAGCAACTAATGAAAAACTGTTTTTT
J: TRBJ2-2; D: TRBD2; V: TRBV14; size: -; CDR3: CASSRGLAGGTGELFF; DNA: TGTGCCAGCAGCCGGGGACTAGCGGGAGGCACCGGGGAGCTGTTTTTT
J: TRBJ2-5; D: -; V: TRBV30; size: -; CDR3: CAFRAFRARQETQYF; DNA: TGTGCCTTCCGAGCGTTCCGGGCACGGCAAGAGACCCAGTACTTC
J: TRBJ1-1; D: -; V: TRBV4-1; size: -; CDR3: CASRSSKNTEAFF; DNA: TGCGCCAGCAGGTCTTCTAAGAACACTGAAGCTTTCTTT
J: TRBJ2-5; D: -; V: TRBV18; size: -; CDR3: CASSPVAGYQETQYF; DNA: TGTGCCAGCTCACCAGTGGCGGGGTACCAAGAGACCCAGTACTTC
J: TRBJ2-3; D: -; V: TRBV11-2; size: -; CDR3: CASSLRQGGRVWTDTQYF; DNA: TGTGCCAGCAGCTTACGACAGGGAGGTCGAGTTTGGACAGATACGCAGTATTTT
J: TRBJ2-5; D: -; V: TRBV14; size: -; CDR3: CASSSGPLGTQYF; DNA: TGTGCCAGCAGTTCGGGTCCGCTGGGGACCCAGTACTTC
J: TRBJ1-3; D: -; V: TRBV4-1; size: -; CDR3: CASSQMGPRNTIYF; DNA: TGCGCCAGCAGCCAAATGGGACCGCGAAACACCATATATTTT
J: TRBJ2-5; D: TRBD2; V: TRBV6-5; size: -; CDR3: CASSYSREGRAQYF; DNA: TGTGCCAGCAGTTACTCGCGGGAGGGCCGGGCCCAGTACTTC
J: TRBJ2-7; D: -; V: TRBV16; size: -; CDR3: CASSLGQSYEQYF; DNA: TGTGCCAGCAGCCTTGGACAGTCCTACGAGCAGTACTTC
J: TRBJ2-4; D: -; V: TRBV11-3; size: -; CDR3: CASSVDLGGAVAKNIQYF; DNA: TGTGCCAGCAGCGTAGACCTGGGGGGGGCAGTTGCCAAAAACATTCAGTACTTC
J: TRBJ2-7; D: -; V: TRBV7-3; size: -; CDR3: CASSLTTGSEQYF; DNA: TGTGCCAGCAGCTTAACGACAGGTAGCGAGCAGTACTTC
J: TRBJ1-2; D: TRBD1; V: TRBV7-2; size: -; CDR3: CASSLGTGTGSYGYTF; DNA: TGTGCCAGCAGCTTAGGAACGGGGACAGGGTCTTATGGCTACACCTTC
J: TRBJ2-2; D: -; V: TRBV5-4; size: -; CDR3: CASSWTSGELFF; DNA: TGTGCCAGCAGCTGGACCTCCGGGGAGCTGTTTTTT
J: TRBJ1-1; D: -; V: TRBV27; size: -; CDR3: CASSLQVNTEAFF; DNA: TGTGCCAGCAGTCTACAGGTTAACACTGAAGCTTTCTTT